Listed here are 6 T cell receptor beta chains from one sample, sequenced in a study of T cell repertoires in cytomegalovirus infection. A single record per CDR3 protein comes from TCRdb applying MiXCR to the reads. The sample has approximately 750,000 distinct CDR3 sequences; about a third are singletons. Sequencing was performed on PBMCs. The receptors were sampled from a human donor in good health (CMV status not recorded). Some clones in this sample may be carry-over from other donors' samples.

The chain has TRBV28 and TRBJ1-3; 9 nucleotides agree with TRBD1. Germline V gives CDR1 MDHEN, CDR2 SYDVKM. The trim removed 4 bases at V and 4 bases at J, leaving 11 bases unmatched. The CDR3 sequence is 17 residues long. The CDR3 loop reads CASSSWDREGPGNTIYF. The CDR3 DNA follows: TGTGCCAGCAGTTCTTGGGACAGGGAAGGGCCGGGAAACACCATATATTTT.

This clonotype was recorded a few times. The chain couples TRBV7-9 to TRBJ2-3; 7 positions match TRBD2. After removal of 0 bases from V and 6 bases from J, the junction contained 15 bases not matched to a gene. CDR1 SEHNR and CDR2 FQNEAQ come from the germline V gene (reference sequence). This CDR3 spans 18 amino acids. This CDR3 reads CASSLARALAGERDTQYF. CDR3 nucleotide sequence: TGTGCCAGCAGCTTAGCGAGGGCGTTGGCGGGAGAACGGGATACGCAGTATTTT.

This clonotype was seen more than once but under ten times. V gene TRBV19 combines with J gene TRBJ1-5, with D possibly TRBD1 on 5 matching bases. The CDR3 runs 16 residues. CDR1 is LNHDA, CDR2 SQIVND, per germline (reference sequence). The V end lost 3 bases, the J end lost 0 bases, and 12 bases lay between the germline ends. The CDR3 loop is CASSILGEGSNQPQHF. As DNA, the CDR3 is TGTGCCAGTAGTATCCTGGGGGAGGGTAGCAATCAGCCCCAGCATTTT.

Only a few counts were recorded for this clonotype. This chain joins TRBV7-2 and TRBJ2-1; TRBD2 aligns across 9 bases. The CDR3 has 17 amino acids. Trimming at V came to 2 bases and at J to 5 bases, leaving 10 bases not matched to a gene. The germline V gene encodes CDR1 SGHTA and CDR2 FQGNSA. CDR3 DNA: TGTGCCAGCAGCTTACCGACCTTTAGCGGGAGACACAATGAGCAGTTCTTC. It specifies CASSLPTFSGRHNEQFF.

The CDR3 region is CASSLSAEYSAQHF. Here the CDR3 DNA reads TGTGCCAGCAGTTTATCGGCAGAGTATTCGGCCCAGCATTTT. This chain links TRBV12-3 or TRBV12-4 with TRBJ1-5, with D uncertain. The CDR3 totals 14 residues. Trimming left V 2 bases short and J 11 bases short, with 16 bases between.

This chain uses TRBV2 with TRBJ1-4; D gene unclear. V was trimmed by 4 bases and J by 8 bases, leaving 5 bases between them. The CDR3 totals 11 residues. Germline values: CDR1 SNHLY, CDR2 FYNNEI. CDR3 sequence (DNA): TGTGCCAGCAGTGTTGGCGAAAAACTGTTTTTT. Amino acid sequence: CASSVGEKLFF.